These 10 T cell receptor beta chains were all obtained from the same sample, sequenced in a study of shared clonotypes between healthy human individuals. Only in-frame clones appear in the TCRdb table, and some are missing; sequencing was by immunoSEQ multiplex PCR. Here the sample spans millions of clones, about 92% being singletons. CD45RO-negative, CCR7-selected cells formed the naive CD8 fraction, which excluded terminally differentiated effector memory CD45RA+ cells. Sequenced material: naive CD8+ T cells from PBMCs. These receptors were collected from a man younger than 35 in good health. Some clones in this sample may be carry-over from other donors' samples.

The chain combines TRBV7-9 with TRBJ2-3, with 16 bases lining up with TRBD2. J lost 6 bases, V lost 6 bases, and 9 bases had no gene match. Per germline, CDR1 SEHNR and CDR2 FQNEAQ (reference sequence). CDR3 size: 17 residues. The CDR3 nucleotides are TGTGCCAGCAGGGGACTAGCGGGAGGGCCGGGAAAGGATACGCAGTATTTT. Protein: CASRGLAGGPGKDTQYF.

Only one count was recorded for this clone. CDR3 DNA sequence: TGTGCCAGCTCCCCCGAGCGGGAAACCCGGTCCCCCCCTCTTTACAATGAGCAGTTCTTC. Translating gives CASSPERETRSPPLYNEQFF. The chain uses TRBV18 and TRBJ2-1, with 7 bases lining up with TRBD2. Germline-derived CDR1 and CDR2 are KGHSH and LQKENI. The CDR3 has 20 amino acids. V lost 6 bases and J lost 4; bases outside the gene matches: 24.

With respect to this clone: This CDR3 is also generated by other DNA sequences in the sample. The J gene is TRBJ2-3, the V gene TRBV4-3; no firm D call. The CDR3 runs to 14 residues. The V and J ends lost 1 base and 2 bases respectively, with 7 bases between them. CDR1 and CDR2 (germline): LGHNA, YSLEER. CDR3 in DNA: TGCGCCAGCAGCCAAGTGGGCGACACAGATACGCAGTATTTT. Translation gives CASSQVGDTDTQYF.

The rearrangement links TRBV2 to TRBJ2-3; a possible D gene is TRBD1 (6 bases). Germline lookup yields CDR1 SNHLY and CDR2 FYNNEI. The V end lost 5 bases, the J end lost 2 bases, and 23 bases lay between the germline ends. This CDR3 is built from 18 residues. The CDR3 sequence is CASSRRGSALGNTDTQYF. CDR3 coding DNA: TGTGCCAGCAGTAGAAGGGGGAGCGCTCTCGGGAACACAGATACGCAGTATTTT.

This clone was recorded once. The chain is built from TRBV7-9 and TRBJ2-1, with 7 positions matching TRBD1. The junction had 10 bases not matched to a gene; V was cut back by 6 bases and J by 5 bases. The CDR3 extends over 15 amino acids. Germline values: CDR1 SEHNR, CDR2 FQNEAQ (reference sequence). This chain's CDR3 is CASSYRDRENNEQFF. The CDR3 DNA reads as TGTGCCAGCAGTTACCGGGACAGAGAGAACAATGAGCAGTTCTTC.

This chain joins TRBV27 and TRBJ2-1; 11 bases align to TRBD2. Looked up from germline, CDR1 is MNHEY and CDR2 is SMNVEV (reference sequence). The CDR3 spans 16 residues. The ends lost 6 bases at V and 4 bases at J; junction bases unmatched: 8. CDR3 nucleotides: TGTGCCAGCAGCAGAGACGGGACTAGCGGTTACAATGAGCAGTTCTTC. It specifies CASSRDGTSGYNEQFF.

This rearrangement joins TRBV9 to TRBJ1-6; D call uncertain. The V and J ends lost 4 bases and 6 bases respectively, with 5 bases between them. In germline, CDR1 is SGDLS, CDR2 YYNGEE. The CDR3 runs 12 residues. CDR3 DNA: TGTGCCAGCAGCCGACGTAATTCACCCCTCCACTTT. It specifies CASSRRNSPLHF.

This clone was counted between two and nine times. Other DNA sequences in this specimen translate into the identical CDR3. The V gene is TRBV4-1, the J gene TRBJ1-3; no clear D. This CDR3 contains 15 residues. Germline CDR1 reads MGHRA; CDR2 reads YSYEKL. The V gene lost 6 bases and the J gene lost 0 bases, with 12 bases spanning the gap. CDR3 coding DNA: TGCGCCAGCAGTCCGGACTCACGCTCTGGAAACACCATATATTTT. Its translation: CASSPDSRSGNTIYF.

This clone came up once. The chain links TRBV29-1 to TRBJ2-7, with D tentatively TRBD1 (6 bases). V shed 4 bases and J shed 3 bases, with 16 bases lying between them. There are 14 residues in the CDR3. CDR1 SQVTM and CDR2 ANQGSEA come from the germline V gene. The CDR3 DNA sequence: TGCAGCGTTGCCGGCGGACAGTACATCTACGAGCAGTACTTC. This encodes CSVAGGQYIYEQYF.

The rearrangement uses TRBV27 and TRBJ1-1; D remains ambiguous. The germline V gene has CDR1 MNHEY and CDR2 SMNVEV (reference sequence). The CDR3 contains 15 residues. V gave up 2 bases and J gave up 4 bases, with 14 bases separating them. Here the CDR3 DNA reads TGTGCCAGCAGTTTAGCCCAGGTTCCGGGCACTGAAGCTTTCTTT. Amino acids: CASSLAQVPGTEAFF.